This TCR beta chain was obtained from a study of vaccination effects on CD4 cells after COVID-19. Sequenced by immunoSEQ multiplex PCR; TCRdb stores in-frame clones only, minus some. The data hold 25,000 to 40,000 clones, with more than 55% observed a single time. CD4+ T cells specific for antigen were expanded with viral peptide pools by the ViraFEST assay before sequencing. After more than 9 days in culture, the CD4+ T cells were isolated. All participants had two doses of either the BNT162b2 or mRNA-1273 vaccine. Worth noting for this clone: Its antigen is unidentified.

The V and J ends lost 4 bases and 0 bases respectively, with 11 bases between them. Germline V gene sequence: CDR1 SGHDT, CDR2 YYEEEE. The CDR3 sequence is 14 residues long. This TCR derives from a human donor who received a COVID-19 vaccine. The genes are TRBV5-6 and TRBJ2-7, with D perhaps TRBD2 (7 bases). This specimen consisted of CD4+ T cells from PBMCs cultured with SARS-CoV-2 spike peptides, obtained after COVID-19 vaccination. CDR3 DNA: TGTGCCAGCAGCGAGGGGGGGAACTCCTACGAGCAGTACTTC. Translating gives CASSEGGNSYEQYF.